Below, 20 T cell receptor beta chains from the same sample are listed, as sequenced in a study of CD8+ T cells in alopecia areata. Extraction and reverse transcription of RNA yielded cDNA as the sequencing template. This table comes from immunoSEQ multiplex PCR, and its TCRdb copy is limited to in-frame clones, with some not included. The table includes 150,000 or so clones, approximately 50% detected once. The sample was CD4+ T cells sorted from blood. The receptors were sampled from a human donor with alopecia areata.

Regarding this clone: One junction end does not reproduce the germline sequence, and a read error may be involved. The rearrangement uses TRBV7-7 and TRBJ2-3; D is possibly TRBD2 (6 bases). This CDR3 region has 16 residues. Germline-derived CDR1 and CDR2 are SSHAT and FNYEAQ (reference sequence). CDR3 loop: CASSRMGGGSGDTQYF. The CDR3, as DNA: TGTGCTAGCAGCCGCATGGGAGGTGGGTCCGGAGATACGCAGTATTTT.

The chain recombines TRBV5-1 with TRBJ1-5; no definite D call. V gave up 3 bases and J gave up 0 bases, with 4 bases separating them. Germline CDR1 reads SGHRS; CDR2 reads YFSETQ. The CDR3 loop spans 13 amino acids. The CDR3 spells CASSSDSNQPQHF. The CDR3 DNA is TGCGCCAGCAGCTCCGATAGCAATCAGCCCCAGCATTTT.

This clone was detected only a few times. An end of the junction does not agree with germline; a read error may underlie this. CDR3 residues: CASSLGTAYGYTF. The CDR3 DNA is TGTGCCAGCAGTTTGGGGACAGCCTATGGCTACACCTTC. This chain joins TRBV10-3 and TRBJ1-2; 7 bases agree with TRBD1. This CDR3 contains 13 residues. From germline, CDR1 is ENHRY and CDR2 SYGVKD.

The chain links TRBV29-1 to TRBJ1-1, with 7 bases that match TRBD1. V trimming: 4 bases; J trimming: 6 bases; junction bases outside the gene matches: 11. The CDR3 totals 14 residues. Germline CDR1 is SQVTM and CDR2 is ANQGSEA. The CDR3: CSVGKQQGKAEAFF. CDR3 sequence (DNA): TGCAGCGTTGGGAAGCAACAGGGGAAAGCTGAAGCTTTCTTT.

This clone was found a few times. The chain combines TRBV28 with TRBJ2-5; 10 nucleotides line up with TRBD1. Germline trimming cut 3 bases from V and 5 bases from J; bases unmatched to any gene: 9. The CDR3 extends over 16 amino acids. Germline CDR1 MDHEN, CDR2 SYDVKM. CDR3 DNA sequence: TGTGCCAGCAGTTTGTGGGACAGGGGCGTGAGGGAGACCCAGTACTTC. Translating gives CASSLWDRGVRETQYF.

The gene calls are TRBV29-1 and TRBJ1-1, with D unresolved. CDR3 size: 12 residues. The ends were cut back, 1 base at V and 1 base at J, with 4 bases in the middle. Germline CDR1 and CDR2: SQVTM and ANQGSEA. The CDR3 loop is CSVEGKNTEAFF. The CDR3 coding sequence is TGCAGCGTTGAAGGGAAGAACACTGAAGCTTTCTTT.

The chain carries TRBV28 and TRBJ2-2; D call uncertain. This CDR3 is built from 11 residues. CDR1 and CDR2 from the germline V gene are MDHEN and SYDVKM. Trimming removed 5 bases at V and 6 bases at J, with 4 bases between. The CDR3 DNA reads as TGTGCCAGCAGTCCCCCCGGGGAGCTGTTTTTT. It yields the protein CASSPPGELFF.

In its sample, this clone was seen a few times. This chain connects TRBV29-1 to TRBJ2-7; D is possibly TRBD2 (5 bases). This CDR3 spans 13 amino acids. Germline loops: CDR1 SQVTM, CDR2 ANQGSEA. V lost 2 bases to trimming and J lost 3 bases, with 11 bases between them. The CDR3 DNA reads TGCAGCGTTGAACGGCGACGGGGCTACGAGCAGTACTTC. Its translation is CSVERRRGYEQYF.

This clone was detected a few times. The J gene is TRBJ2-1, the V gene TRBV30; perhaps D is TRBD1 or TRBD2 (5 bases each). CDR3 length: 12 residues. Trimming cost V 2 bases and J 6 bases, with 8 bases left between them. Germline assignment: CDR1 GTSNPN and CDR2 SVGIG (reference sequence). The CDR3 DNA reads as TGTGCCTGGAGTAGAGGGGTCAATGAGCAGTTCTTC. Translated: CAWSRGVNEQFF.

This rearrangement joins TRBV18 to TRBJ2-1; D uncertain. Germline loops: CDR1 KGHSH, CDR2 LQKENI. The V gene lost 5 bases and the J gene lost 4 bases, with 15 bases spanning the gap. This CDR3 region has 15 residues. The CDR3: CASSAGSQIYNEQFF. Written as DNA, the CDR3 is TGTGCCAGCTCAGCCGGGTCCCAAATATACAATGAGCAGTTCTTC.

The chain couples TRBV30 to TRBJ2-5; D remains ambiguous. The germline gives CDR1 GTSNPN, CDR2 SVGIG (reference sequence). The CDR3 is 12 residues long. The V end lost 4 bases, the J end lost 1 base, and 7 bases lay between the germline ends. This CDR3 reads CAWTNIQETQYF. The CDR3 bases are TGTGCCTGGACAAACATCCAAGAGACCCAGTACTTC.

This chain connects TRBV12-5 to TRBJ2-1; D call uncertain. The CDR3 consists of 13 residues. The germline V gene has CDR1 LGHNT and CDR2 FRNRAP. Trimming removed 7 bases at V and 4 bases at J, with 11 bases between. In DNA form, the CDR3 reads TGTGCTAGTGCTTTCCAGGCTTACAATGAGCAGTTCTTC. Its protein product is CASAFQAYNEQFF.

The rearrangement uses TRBV29-1 and TRBJ2-1, with TRBD2 identical over 7 bases. The CDR3 totals 14 residues. Germline V gene sequence: CDR1 SQVTM, CDR2 ANQGSEA. V shed 1 base and J 9 bases; nucleotides not matched to a gene: 9. CDR3 sequence reads: CSVEGRRGIGEQFF. Written as DNA, the CDR3 is TGCAGCGTTGAAGGGAGGCGGGGGATCGGTGAGCAGTTCTTC.

The V gene is TRBV29-1, the J gene TRBJ2-2; 8 bases match TRBD2. The germline V gene encodes CDR1 SQVTM and CDR2 ANQGSEA. The V and J ends lost 8 bases and 3 bases, in that order; junction bases with no gene match: 11. The CDR3 spans 15 residues. CDR3 coding DNA: TGCAGCACGCCCTTCGGGGGGGCGGACACCGGGGAGCTGTTTTTT. This codes for CSTPFGGADTGELFF.

The rearrangement joins TRBV6-1 to TRBJ2-1, with D possibly matching TRBD2 (6 bases). V shed 5 bases and J shed 4 bases, with 15 bases lying between them. This CDR3 has 15 residues. Germline V gene sequence: CDR1 MNHNS, CDR2 SASEGT. Here the CDR3 DNA reads TGTGCCAGCAGTAATCGGGAGTCGGGATACAATGAGCAGTTCTTC. Translating it yields CASSNRESGYNEQFF.

This clone was seen a handful of times. The V call is TRBV29-1, the J call TRBJ2-1, with 9 bases fitting TRBD2. Germline CDR1 is SQVTM and CDR2 is ANQGSEA. V gave up 6 bases and J gave up 3 bases; unmatched junction bases: 6. The CDR3 sequence is 14 residues long. CDR3 nucleotide sequence: TGCAGCGTCACCGGGACTAGCCTCTACAATGAGCAGTTCTTC. It encodes CSVTGTSLYNEQFF.

J is TRBJ2-5 and V is TRBV28; D is ambiguous. Between the trimmed V and J ends, which lost 4 bases and 2 bases, there was a span of 8 bases. The CDR3 is 13 residues long. The germline V gene encodes CDR1 MDHEN and CDR2 SYDVKM. This CDR3 reads CASSSQLQETQYF. The CDR3 DNA sequence: TGTGCCAGCAGTTCCCAGCTACAAGAGACCCAGTACTTC.

V gene TRBV7-3 combines with J gene TRBJ2-3, with 16 bases aligning to TRBD2. Germline lookup yields CDR1 SGHTA and CDR2 FQGTGA. V lost 4 bases and J lost 4; bases outside the gene matches: 8. The CDR3 totals 18 residues. The CDR3 coding sequence is TGTGCCAGCAGCTCCCATCCCGGGACTAGCGGGAGGGCAGATACGCAGTATTTT. This translates into CASSSHPGTSGRADTQYF.

This chain connects TRBV28 to TRBJ2-1; D possibly corresponds to TRBD1 (5 bases). Germline V gives CDR1 MDHEN, CDR2 SYDVKM. Trimming cost V 6 bases and J 5 bases, with 17 bases left between them. This CDR3 is 15 amino acids long. The CDR3, as DNA: TGTGCCAGCAGCTTAACAGGTGGGCCTAACAATGAGCAGTTCTTC. Amino acid sequence: CASSLTGGPNNEQFF.

This clone was counted between two and nine times. The rearrangement links TRBV28 to TRBJ2-7; 9 nucleotides align to TRBD2. V was clipped by 6 bases and J by 0 bases; unmatched bases: 9. The CDR3 spans 16 residues. Per germline, CDR1 MDHEN and CDR2 SYDVKM. CDR3 sequence: CASSPGLAPSSYEQYF. CDR3 nucleotide sequence: TGTGCCAGCAGCCCCGGACTAGCGCCGAGCTCCTACGAGCAGTACTTC.